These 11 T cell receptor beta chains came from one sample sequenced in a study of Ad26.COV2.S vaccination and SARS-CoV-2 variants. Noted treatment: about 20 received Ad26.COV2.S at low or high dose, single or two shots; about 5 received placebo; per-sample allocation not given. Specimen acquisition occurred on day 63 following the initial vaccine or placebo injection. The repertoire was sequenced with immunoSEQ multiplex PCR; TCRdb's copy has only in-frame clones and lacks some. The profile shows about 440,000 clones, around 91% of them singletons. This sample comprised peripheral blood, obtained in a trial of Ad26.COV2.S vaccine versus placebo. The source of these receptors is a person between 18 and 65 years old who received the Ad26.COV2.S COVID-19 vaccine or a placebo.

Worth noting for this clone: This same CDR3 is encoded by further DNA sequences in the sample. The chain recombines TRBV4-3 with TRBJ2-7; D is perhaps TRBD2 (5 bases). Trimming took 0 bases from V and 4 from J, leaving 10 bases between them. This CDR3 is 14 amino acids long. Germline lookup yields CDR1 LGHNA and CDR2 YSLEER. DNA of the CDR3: TGCGCCAGCAGCCAAGATCGGGGTCTATACGAGCAGTACTTC. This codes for CASSQDRGLYEQYF.

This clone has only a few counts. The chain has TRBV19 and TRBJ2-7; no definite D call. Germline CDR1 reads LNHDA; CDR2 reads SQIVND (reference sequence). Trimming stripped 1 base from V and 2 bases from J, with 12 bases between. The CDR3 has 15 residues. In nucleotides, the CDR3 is TGTGCCAGTAGTATAGTAGGAGCTTCCACCTACGAGCAGTACTTC. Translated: CASSIVGASTYEQYF.

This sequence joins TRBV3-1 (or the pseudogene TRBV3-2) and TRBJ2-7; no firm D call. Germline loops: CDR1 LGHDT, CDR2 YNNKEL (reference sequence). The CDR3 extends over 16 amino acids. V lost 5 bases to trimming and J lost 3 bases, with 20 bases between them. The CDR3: CASSKHPPALIYEQYF. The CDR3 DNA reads TGTGCCAGCAGCAAACACCCCCCGGCCCTTATCTACGAGCAGTACTTC.

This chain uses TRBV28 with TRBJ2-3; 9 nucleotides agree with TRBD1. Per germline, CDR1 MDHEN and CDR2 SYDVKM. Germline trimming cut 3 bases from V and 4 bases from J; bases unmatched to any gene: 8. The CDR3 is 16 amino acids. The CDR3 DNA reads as TGTGCCAGCAGTTTCCCGCCGGGACAGGGTTCAGATACGCAGTATTTT. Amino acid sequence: CASSFPPGQGSDTQYF.

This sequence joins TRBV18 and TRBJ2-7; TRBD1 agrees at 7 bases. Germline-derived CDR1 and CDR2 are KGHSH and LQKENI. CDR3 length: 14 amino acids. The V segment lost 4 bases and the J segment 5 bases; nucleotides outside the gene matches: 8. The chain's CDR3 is CASSQFDRVNEQYF. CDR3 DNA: TGTGCCAGCTCACAATTTGACAGGGTGAACGAGCAGTACTTC. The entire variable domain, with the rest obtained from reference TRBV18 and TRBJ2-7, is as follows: NAGVMQNPRHLVRRRGQEARLRCSPMKGHSHVYWYRQLPEEGLKFMVYLQKENIIDESGMPKERFSAEFPKEGPSILRIQQVVRGDSAAYFCASSQFDRVNEQYFGPGTRLTVT.

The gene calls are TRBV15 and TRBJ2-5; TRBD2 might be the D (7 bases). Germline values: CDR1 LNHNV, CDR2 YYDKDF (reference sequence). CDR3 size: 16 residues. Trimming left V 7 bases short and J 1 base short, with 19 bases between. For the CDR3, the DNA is TGTGCCACCAAAAGCGGGACAAGGGGGTTCCAAGAGACCCAGTACTTC. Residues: CATKSGTRGFQETQYF.

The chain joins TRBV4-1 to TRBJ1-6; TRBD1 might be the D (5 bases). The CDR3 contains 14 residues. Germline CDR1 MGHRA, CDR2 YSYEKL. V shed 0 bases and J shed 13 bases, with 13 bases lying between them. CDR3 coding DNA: TGCGCCAGCAGCCAAGATAGGGGTGACGATCCCCTCCACTTT. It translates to CASSQDRGDDPLHF.

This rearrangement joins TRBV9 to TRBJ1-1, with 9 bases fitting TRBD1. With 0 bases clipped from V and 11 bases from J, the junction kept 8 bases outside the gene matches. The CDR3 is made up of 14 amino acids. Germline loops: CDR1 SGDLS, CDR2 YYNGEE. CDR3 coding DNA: TGTGCCAGCAGCGTAGGGACAACAGGGGGCTTGGCTTTCTTT. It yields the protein CASSVGTTGGLAFF. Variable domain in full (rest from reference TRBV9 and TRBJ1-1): DSGVTQTPKHLITATGQRVTLRCSPRSGDLSVYWYQQSLDQGLQFLIQYYNGEERAKGNILERFSAQQFPDLHSELNLSSLELGDSALYFCASSVGTTGGLAFFGQGTRLTVV.

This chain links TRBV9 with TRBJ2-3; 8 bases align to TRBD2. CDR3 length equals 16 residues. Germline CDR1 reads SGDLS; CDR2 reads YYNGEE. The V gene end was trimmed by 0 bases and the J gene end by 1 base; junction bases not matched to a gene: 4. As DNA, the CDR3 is TGTGCCAGCAGCGTAGAATCGGGAGGGGGCACAGATACGCAGTATTTT. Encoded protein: CASSVESGGGTDTQYF.

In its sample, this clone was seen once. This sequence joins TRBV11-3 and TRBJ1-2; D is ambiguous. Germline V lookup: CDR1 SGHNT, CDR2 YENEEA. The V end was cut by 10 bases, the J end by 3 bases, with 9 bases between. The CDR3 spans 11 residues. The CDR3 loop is CAKGGDYGYTF. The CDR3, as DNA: TGTGCCAAAGGAGGTGACTATGGCTACACCTTC.

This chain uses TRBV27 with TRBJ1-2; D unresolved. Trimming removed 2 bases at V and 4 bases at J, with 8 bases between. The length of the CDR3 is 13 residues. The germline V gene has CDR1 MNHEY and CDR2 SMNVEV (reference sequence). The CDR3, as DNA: TGTGCCAGCAGTTTAAGCGAGCTCTATGGCTACACCTTC. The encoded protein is CASSLSELYGYTF.